This T cell receptor (beta chain) was captured in a study of blood T cell repertoires in COVID-19. The wider study: Samples taken during acute and convalescent COVID-19 were collected in the United States, Italy and Spain. Sources were T cells, B-cell-depleted T cells, or PBMCs; the material itself was cDNA or gDNA.

Authors' data handling: Estimation of nucleated cell counts was performed using reference gene primer amplification. Sequencing was performed with immunoSEQ multiplex PCR; in TCRdb, only in-frame clones are kept and a portion is missing. V, J and clone size derive from that table, while D and trimming were established from the DNA sequence. The sample gives approximately 65,000 clones, 85% to 90% of which show up once; approximately 4.2% is in the top ten. This clone was found a few times. This same CDR3 is encoded by further DNA sequences in the sample. Sequencing was performed on peripheral blood. The clonotype comes from a man aged 50-59 years with acute or convalescent COVID-19.

This chain's CDR3 is CATSDTGTGGGYTF. Written as DNA, the CDR3 is TGTGCCACCAGTGATACCGGGACAGGGGGCGGCTACACCTTC. V gene TRBV24-1 combines with J gene TRBJ1-2, with 12 bases aligning to TRBD1. The CDR3 extends over 14 amino acids. V was clipped by 3 bases and J by 8 bases; unmatched bases: 3. Germline assignment: CDR1 KGHDR and CDR2 SFDVKD.